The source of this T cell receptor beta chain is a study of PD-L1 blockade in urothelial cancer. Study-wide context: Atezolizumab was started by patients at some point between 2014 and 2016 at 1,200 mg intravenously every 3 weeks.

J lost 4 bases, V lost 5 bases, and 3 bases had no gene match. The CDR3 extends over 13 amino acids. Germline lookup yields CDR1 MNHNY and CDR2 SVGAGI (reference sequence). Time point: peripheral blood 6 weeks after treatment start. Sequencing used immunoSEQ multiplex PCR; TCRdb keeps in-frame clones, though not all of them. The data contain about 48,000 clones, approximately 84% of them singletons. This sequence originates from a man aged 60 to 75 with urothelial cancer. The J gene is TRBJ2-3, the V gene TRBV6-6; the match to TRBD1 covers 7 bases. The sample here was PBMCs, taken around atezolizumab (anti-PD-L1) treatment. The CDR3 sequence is CASSKTGADTQYF. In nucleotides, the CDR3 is TGTGCCAGCAGTAAAACAGGGGCAGATACGCAGTATTTT.